This is a list of T cell receptor beta chains from one sample in a study of T cells of healthy individuals. TCRdb analysed the 5' RACE reads with MiXCR anew, one entry per CDR3 protein. The sample shows 85,000 to 100,000 distinct CDR3 sequences, 17% of them seen only once. Receptors originate from a human donor in good health. The CDR3 runs from the conserved cysteine through the conserved F or W.

v_gene: TRBV11-2; j_gene: TRBJ2-7; CDR3aa: CASSLFGNEQYF
v_gene: TRBV25-1; j_gene: TRBJ2-5; CDR3aa: CASSPKRAPGRGALETQYF
v_gene: TRBV29-1; j_gene: TRBJ2-7; CDR3aa: CSVRSPTAEQYF
v_gene: TRBV6-4; j_gene: TRBJ2-5; CDR3aa: CASSPDPSSGETQYF
v_gene: TRBV6-6; j_gene: TRBJ2-7; CDR3aa: CASRATSGATYEQYF
v_gene: TRBV20-1; j_gene: TRBJ1-4; CDR3aa: CSARDWGPNEKLFF
v_gene: TRBV27; j_gene: TRBJ2-2; CDR3aa: CATGQPANTGELFF
v_gene: TRBV28; j_gene: TRBJ2-1; CDR3aa: CASRGTGTSGGPEFF
v_gene: TRBV7-3; j_gene: TRBJ1-1; CDR3aa: CASSLSIHTEAFF
v_gene: TRBV6-1; j_gene: TRBJ1-6; CDR3aa: CASLGLLGFNSPLHF
v_gene: TRBV6-1; j_gene: TRBJ2-3; CDR3aa: CASSRDRGADTQYF
v_gene: TRBV7-3; j_gene: TRBJ2-1; CDR3aa: CASSLTGTNEQFF
v_gene: TRBV5-1; j_gene: TRBJ2-7; CDR3aa: CASSRDGKSSYEQYF
v_gene: TRBV7-9; j_gene: TRBJ2-2; CDR3aa: CASSLAPGTGELFF
v_gene: TRBV6-4; j_gene: TRBJ2-7; CDR3aa: CASSDSPGPPHEQYF
v_gene: TRBV7-3; j_gene: TRBJ2-2; CDR3aa: CASSPTDREGGELFF
v_gene: TRBV6-6; j_gene: TRBJ2-3; CDR3aa: CASSYPGTSTDTQYF
v_gene: TRBV11-2; j_gene: TRBJ2-2; CDR3aa: CASSLYASGGPNTGELFF
v_gene: TRBV28; j_gene: TRBJ2-7; CDR3aa: CASISRGYEQYF
v_gene: TRBV18; j_gene: TRBJ2-5; CDR3aa: CASSPRGPQETQYF
v_gene: TRBV28; j_gene: TRBJ1-1; CDR3aa: CASTSNTEAFF
v_gene: TRBV20-1; j_gene: TRBJ1-5; CDR3aa: CSAAEADQPQHF
v_gene: TRBV19; j_gene: TRBJ2-6; CDR3aa: CASSGQGFSSGANVLTF